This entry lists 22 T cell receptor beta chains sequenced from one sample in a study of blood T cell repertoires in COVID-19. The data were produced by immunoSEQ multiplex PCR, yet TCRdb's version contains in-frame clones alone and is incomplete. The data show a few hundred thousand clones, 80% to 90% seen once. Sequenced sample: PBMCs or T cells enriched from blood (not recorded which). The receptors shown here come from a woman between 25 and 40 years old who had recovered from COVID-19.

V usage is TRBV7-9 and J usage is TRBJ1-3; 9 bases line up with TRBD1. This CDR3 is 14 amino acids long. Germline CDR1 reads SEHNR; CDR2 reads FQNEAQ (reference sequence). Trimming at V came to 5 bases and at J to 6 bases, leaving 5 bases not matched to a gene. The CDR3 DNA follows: TGTGCCAGCAGCCCCCGGGACAGGGCAAACACCATATATTTT. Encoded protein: CASSPRDRANTIYF. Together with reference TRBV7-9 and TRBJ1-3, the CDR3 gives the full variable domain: DTGVSQNPRHKITKRGQNVTFRCDPISEHNRLYWYRQTLGQGPEFLTYFQNEAQLEKSRLLSDRFSAERPKGSFSTLEIQRTEQGDSAMYLCASSPRDRANTIYFGEGSWLTVV.

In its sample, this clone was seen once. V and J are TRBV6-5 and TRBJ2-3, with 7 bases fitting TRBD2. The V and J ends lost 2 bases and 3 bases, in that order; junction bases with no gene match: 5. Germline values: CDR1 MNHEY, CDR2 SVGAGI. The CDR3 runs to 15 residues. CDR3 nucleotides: TGTGCCAGCAGTTACCGCGGCGGGAGTACAGATACGCAGTATTTT. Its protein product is CASSYRGGSTDTQYF.

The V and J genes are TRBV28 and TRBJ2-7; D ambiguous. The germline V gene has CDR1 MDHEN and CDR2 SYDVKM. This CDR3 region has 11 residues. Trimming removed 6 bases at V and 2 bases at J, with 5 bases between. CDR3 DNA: TGTGCCAGCAGCCAGGCCTACGAGCAGTACTTC. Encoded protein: CASSQAYEQYF.

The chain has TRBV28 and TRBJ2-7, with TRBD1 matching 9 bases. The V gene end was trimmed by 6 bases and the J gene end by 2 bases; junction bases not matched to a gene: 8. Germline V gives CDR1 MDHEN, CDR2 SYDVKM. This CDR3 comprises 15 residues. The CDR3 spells CASSLTGGFAYEQYF. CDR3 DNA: TGTGCCAGCAGCTTGACAGGGGGATTCGCCTACGAGCAGTACTTC.

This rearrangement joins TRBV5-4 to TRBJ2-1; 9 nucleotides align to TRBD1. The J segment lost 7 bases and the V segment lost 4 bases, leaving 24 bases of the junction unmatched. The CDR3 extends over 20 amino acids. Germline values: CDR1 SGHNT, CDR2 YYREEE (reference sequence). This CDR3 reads CASSPSSGTGRFARANEQFF. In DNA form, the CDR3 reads TGTGCCAGCAGCCCGTCTTCCGGGACAGGGAGGTTCGCTAGGGCTAATGAGCAGTTCTTC.

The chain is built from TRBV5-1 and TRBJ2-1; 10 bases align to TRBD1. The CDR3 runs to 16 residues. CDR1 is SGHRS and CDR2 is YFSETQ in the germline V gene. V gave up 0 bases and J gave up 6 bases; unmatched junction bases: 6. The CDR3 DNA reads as TGCGCCAGCAGCTTGGAAGGGACAGGGGATGGCAATGAGCAGTTCTTC. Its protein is CASSLEGTGDGNEQFF. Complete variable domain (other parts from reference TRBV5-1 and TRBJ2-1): KAGVTQTPRYLIKTRGQQVTLSCSPISGHRSVSWYQQTPGQGLQFLFEYFSETQRNKGNFPGRFSGRQFSNSRSEMNVSTLELGDSALYLCASSLEGTGDGNEQFFGPGTRLTVL.

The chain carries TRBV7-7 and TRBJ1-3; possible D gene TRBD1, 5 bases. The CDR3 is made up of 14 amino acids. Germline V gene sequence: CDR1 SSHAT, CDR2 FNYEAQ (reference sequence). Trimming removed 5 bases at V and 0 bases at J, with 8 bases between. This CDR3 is CASSPDTSGNTIYF. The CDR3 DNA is TGTGCCAGCAGCCCGGACACCTCTGGAAACACCATATATTTT. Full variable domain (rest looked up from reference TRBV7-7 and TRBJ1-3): GAGVSQSPRYKVTKRGQDVTLRCDPISSHATLYWYQQALGQGPEFLTYFNYEAQPDKSGLPSDRFSAERPEGSISTLTIQRTEQRDSAMYRCASSPDTSGNTIYFGEGSWLTVV.

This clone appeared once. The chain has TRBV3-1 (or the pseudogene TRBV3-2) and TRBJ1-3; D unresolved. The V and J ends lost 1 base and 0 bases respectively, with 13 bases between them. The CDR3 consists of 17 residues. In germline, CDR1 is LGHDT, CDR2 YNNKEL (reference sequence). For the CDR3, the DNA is TGTGCCAGCAGCCAAGGAGGGAGAAAGCTCTCTGGAAACACCATATATTTT. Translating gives CASSQGGRKLSGNTIYF.

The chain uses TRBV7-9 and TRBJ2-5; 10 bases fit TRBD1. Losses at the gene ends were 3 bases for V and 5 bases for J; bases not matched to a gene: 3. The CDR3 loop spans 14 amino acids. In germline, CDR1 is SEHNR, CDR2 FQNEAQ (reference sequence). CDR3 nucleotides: TGTGCCAGCAGCTTTGACAGGGGGCAGGAGACCCAGTACTTC. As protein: CASSFDRGQETQYF.

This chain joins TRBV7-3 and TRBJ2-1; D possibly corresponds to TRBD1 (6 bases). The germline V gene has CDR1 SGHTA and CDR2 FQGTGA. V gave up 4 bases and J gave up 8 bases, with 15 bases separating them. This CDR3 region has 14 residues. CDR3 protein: CASSSKQGNDEQFF. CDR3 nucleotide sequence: TGTGCCAGCAGCTCAAAACAGGGTAACGATGAGCAGTTCTTC.

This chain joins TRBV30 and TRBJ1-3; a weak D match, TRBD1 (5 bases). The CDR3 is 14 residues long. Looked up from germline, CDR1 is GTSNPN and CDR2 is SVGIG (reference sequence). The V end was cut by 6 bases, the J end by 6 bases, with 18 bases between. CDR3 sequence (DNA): TGTGCCTGCTCCAGGGCCAAAGCTGCAAACACCATATATTTT. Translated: CACSRAKAANTIYF.

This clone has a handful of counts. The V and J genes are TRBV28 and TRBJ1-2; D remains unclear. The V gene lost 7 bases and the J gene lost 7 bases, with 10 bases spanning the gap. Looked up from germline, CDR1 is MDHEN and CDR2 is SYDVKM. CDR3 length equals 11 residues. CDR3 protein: CASNGRRGYTF. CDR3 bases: TGTGCCAGCAACGGCAGGCGTGGCTACACCTTC.

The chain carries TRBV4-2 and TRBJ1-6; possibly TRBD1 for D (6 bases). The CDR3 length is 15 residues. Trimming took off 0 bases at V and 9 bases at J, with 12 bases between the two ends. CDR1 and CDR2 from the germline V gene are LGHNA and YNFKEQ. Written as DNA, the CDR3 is TGTGCCAGCAGCCAAGACCCCCAGACAGGTTCACCCCTCCACTTT. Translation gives CASSQDPQTGSPLHF.

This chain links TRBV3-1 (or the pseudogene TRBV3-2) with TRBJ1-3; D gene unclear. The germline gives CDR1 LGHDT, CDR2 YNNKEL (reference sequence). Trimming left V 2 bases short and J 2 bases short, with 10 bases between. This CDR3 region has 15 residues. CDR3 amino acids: CASSQLWEAGNTIYF. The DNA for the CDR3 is TGTGCCAGCAGCCAACTATGGGAGGCTGGAAACACCATATATTTT.

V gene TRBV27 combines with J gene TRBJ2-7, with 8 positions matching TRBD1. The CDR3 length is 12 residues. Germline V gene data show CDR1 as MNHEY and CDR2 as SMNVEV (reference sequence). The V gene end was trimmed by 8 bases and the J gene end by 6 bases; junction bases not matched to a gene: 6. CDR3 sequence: CASGQGALEQYF. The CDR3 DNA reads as TGTGCCAGCGGCCAGGGGGCACTCGAGCAGTACTTC.

In DNA, the CDR3 is TGTGCCAGCAGTCCCCCCTTCACCGGGGAGCTGTTTTTT. It yields the protein CASSPPFTGELFF. This chain uses TRBV28 with TRBJ2-2; D not resolved. The V gene lost 5 bases and the J gene lost 4 bases, with 8 bases spanning the gap. CDR3 size: 13 residues. The germline CDR1 and CDR2 sequences are MDHEN and SYDVKM. Supplemented by reference TRBV28 and TRBJ2-2, the full variable domain reads DVKVTQSSRYLVKRTGEKVFLECVQDMDHENMFWYRQDPGLGLRLIYFSYDVKMKEKGDIPEGYSVSREKKERFSLILESASTNQTSMYLCASSPPFTGELFFGEGSRLTVL.

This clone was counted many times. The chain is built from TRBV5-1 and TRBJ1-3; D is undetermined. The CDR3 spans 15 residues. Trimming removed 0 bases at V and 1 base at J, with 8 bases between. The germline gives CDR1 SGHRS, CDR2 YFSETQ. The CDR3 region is CASSLGEASGNTIYF. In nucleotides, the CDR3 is TGCGCCAGCAGCTTGGGGGAGGCGTCTGGAAACACCATATATTTT.

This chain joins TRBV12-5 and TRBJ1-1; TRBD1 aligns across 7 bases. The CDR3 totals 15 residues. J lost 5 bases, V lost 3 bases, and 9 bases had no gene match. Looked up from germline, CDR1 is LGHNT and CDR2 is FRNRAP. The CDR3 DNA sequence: TGTGCTAGTGGTTTCCTCGAGTCCAGGGGGACTGAAGCTTTCTTT. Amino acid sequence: CASGFLESRGTEAFF. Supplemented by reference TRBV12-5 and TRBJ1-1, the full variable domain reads DARVTQTPRHKVTEMGQEVTMRCQPILGHNTVFWYRQTMMQGLELLAYFRNRAPLDDSGMPKDRFSAEMPDATLATLKIQPSEPRDSAVYFCASGFLESRGTEAFFGQGTRLTVV.

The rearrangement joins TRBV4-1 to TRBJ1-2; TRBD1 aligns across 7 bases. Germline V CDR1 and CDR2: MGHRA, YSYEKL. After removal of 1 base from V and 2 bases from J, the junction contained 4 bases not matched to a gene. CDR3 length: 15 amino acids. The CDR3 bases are TGCGCCAGCAGCCAAGTAGAGACAGGGAACTATGGCTACACCTTC. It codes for CASSQVETGNYGYTF.

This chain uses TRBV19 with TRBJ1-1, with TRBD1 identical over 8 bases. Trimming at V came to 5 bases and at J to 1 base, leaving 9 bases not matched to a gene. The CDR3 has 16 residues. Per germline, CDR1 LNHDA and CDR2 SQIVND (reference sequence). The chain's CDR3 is CASSERDRSKNTEAFF. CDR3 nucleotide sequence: TGTGCCAGTAGTGAACGGGACAGGAGTAAGAACACTGAAGCTTTCTTT.

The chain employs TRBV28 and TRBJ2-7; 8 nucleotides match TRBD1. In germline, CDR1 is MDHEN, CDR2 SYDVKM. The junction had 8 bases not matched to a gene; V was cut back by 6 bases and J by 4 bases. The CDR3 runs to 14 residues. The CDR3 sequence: CASSPGQALYEQYF. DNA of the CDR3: TGTGCCAGCAGCCCGGGACAGGCTCTATACGAGCAGTACTTC.

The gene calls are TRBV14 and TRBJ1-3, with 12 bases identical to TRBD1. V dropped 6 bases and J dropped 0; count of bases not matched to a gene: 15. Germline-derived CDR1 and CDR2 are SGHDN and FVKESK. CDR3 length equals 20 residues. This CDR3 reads CASSQFGTGGLRNSGNTIYF. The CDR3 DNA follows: TGTGCCAGCAGTCAATTCGGGACAGGGGGCTTACGAAACTCTGGAAACACCATATATTTT.